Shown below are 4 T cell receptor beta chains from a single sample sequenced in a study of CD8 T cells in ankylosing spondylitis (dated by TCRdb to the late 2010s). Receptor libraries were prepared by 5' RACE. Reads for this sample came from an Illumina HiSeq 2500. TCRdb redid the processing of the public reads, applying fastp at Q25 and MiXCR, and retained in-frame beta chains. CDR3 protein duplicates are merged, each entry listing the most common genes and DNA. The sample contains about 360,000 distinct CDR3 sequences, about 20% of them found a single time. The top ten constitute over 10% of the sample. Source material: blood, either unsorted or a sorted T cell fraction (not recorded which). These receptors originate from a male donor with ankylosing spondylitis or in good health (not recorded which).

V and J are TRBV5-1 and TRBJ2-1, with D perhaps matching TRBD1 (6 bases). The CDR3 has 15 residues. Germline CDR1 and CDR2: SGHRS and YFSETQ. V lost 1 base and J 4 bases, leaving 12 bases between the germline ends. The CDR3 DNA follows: TGCGCCAGCAGCTTGTATGGGACACAATACAATGAGCAGTTCTTC. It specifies CASSLYGTQYNEQFF.

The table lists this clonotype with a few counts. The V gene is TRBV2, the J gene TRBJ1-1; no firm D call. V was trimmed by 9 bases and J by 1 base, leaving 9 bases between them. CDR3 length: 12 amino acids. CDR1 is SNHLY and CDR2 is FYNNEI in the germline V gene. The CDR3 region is CAREAENTEAFF. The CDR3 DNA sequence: TGTGCCAGAGAGGCGGAGAACACTGAAGCTTTCTTT.

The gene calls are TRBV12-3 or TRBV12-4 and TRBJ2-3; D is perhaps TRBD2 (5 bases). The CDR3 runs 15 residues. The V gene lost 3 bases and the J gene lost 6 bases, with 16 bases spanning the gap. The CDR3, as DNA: TGTGCCAGCAGTTTTTTTCGAGCGGATCGGGATACGCAGTATTTT. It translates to CASSFFRADRDTQYF.

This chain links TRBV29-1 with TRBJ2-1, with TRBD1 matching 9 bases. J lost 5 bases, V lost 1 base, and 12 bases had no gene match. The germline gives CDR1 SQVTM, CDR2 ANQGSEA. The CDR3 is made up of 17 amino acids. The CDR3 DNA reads TGCAGCGTTGAAGTTCGAGTGTGGGACAGGGCTCACAATGAGCAGTTCTTC. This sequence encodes CSVEVRVWDRAHNEQFF.